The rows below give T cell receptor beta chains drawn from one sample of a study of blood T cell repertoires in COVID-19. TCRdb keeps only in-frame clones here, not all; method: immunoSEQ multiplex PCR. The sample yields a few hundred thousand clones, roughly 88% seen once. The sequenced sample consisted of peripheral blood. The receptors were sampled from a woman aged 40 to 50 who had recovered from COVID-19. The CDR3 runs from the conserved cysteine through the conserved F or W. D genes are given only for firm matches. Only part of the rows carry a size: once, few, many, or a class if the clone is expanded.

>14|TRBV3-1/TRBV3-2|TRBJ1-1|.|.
TGTGCCAGCAGCCAAGGGTTGAGGATTACTGAAGCTTTCTTT
CASSQGLRITEAFF
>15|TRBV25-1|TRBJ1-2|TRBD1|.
TGTGCCAGCAGTTCGGACAGGGCCCTTACCTTTGTCTACACCTTC
CASSSDRALTFVYTF
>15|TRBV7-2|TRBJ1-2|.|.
TGTGCCAGCGGTTTAAATGCGGGGGCCACCTATGGCTACACCTTC
CASGLNAGATYGYTF
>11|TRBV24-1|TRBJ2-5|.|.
TGTGCCACCAGCCAAAAAGAGACCCAGTACTTC
CATSQKETQYF
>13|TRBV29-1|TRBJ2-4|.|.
TGCAGCGGATTACTTCTAGCCAAAAACATTCAGTACTTC
CSGLLLAKNIQYF
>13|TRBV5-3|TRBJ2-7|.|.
TGTGCCAGAAGCGAGAAACTAGCCTACGAGCAGTACTTC
CARSEKLAYEQYF
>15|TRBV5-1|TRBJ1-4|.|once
TGCGCCAGCAGCGGGTCACCGGGGGGCCATGAAAAACTGTTTTTT
CASSGSPGGHEKLFF
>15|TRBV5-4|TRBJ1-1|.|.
TGTGCCAGCAGCGCTCGGACCGGGATGAACACTGAAGCTTTCTTT
CASSARTGMNTEAFF
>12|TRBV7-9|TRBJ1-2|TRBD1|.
TGTGCCAGCGGGACAGGGGAAAGTGGCTACACCTTC
CASGTGESGYTF
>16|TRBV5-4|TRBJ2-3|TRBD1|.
TGTGCCAGCAGCCTGTACAGGGGGCTAGATACAGATACGCAGTATTTT
CASSLYRGLDTDTQYF
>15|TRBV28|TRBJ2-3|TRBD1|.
TGTGCCAGCAGGCGGACAGGCAAGAGGATAGATACGCAGTATTTT
CASRRTGKRIDTQYF
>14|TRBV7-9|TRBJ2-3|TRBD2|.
TGTGCCAGCAGCCCTAGCGGGGGGCCAGATACGCAGTATTTT
CASSPSGGPDTQYF
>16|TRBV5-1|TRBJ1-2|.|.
TGCGCCAGCAGCTTGGATGGTGGGGGCATTGGCTATGGCTACACCTTC
CASSLDGGGIGYGYTF
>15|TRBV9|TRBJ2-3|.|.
TGTGCCAGCAGCGTAGCATCCGGGTACACAGATACGCAGTATTTT
CASSVASGYTDTQYF
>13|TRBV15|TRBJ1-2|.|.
TGTGCCACCAGCGAAGACAGGTACTATGGCTACACCTTC
CATSEDRYYGYTF
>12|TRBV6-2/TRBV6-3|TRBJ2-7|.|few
TGTGCCAGCAGTACGGACAGCTACGAGCAGTACTTC
CASSTDSYEQYF
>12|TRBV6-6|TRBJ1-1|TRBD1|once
TGTGCCAGCAGTTACGGGACAGATGAAGCTTTCTTT
CASSYGTDEAFF
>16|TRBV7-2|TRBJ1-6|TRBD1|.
TGTGCCAGCAGCCACGGTTGGGGACAGGGAGAATCACCCCTCCACTTT
CASSHGWGQGESPLHF
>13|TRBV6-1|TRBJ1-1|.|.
TGTGCCAGCAGTTCGACAGAGGCCCCTGAAGCTTTCTTT
CASSSTEAPEAFF
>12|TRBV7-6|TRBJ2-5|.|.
TGTGCCAGCAGCCGGGTTTTGGAGACCCAGTACTTC
CASSRVLETQYF
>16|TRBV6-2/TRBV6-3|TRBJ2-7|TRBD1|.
TGTGCCAGCAGTCACCGCCGGGACAGGGGTAACGACGAGCAGTACTTC
CASSHRRDRGNDEQYF
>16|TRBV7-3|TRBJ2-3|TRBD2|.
TGTGCCAGCAGCTTAATGCCACTAGCGGGGGCTGATACGCAGTATTTT
CASSLMPLAGADTQYF
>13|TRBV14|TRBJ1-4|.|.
TGTGCCAGCAGCTCACAGCTTAATGAAAAACTGTTTTTT
CASSSQLNEKLFF
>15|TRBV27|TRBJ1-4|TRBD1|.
TGTGCCAGCAGTTCCTACGGGACAGGGAATGAAAAACTGTTTTTT
CASSSYGTGNEKLFF
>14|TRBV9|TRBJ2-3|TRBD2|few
TGTGCCAGCAGCCCCCGGGGGGGCACAGATACGCAGTATTTT
CASSPRGGTDTQYF
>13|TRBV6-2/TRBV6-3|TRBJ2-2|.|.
TGTGCCAGCAGCCGAACAGGGACCGGGGAGCTGTTTTTT
CASSRTGTGELFF
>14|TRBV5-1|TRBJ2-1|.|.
TGCGCCAGCAGCTTGGCAACAGGTTACAATGAGCAGTTCTTC
CASSLATGYNEQFF
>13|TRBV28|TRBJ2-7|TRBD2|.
TGTGCCAGCAGTGCGGGACTAGTTGGCGAGCAGTACTTC
CASSAGLVGEQYF
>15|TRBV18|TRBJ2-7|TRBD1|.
TGTGCCAGCTCACCACAGGGACAGACCTCCTACGAGCAGTACTTC
CASSPQGQTSYEQYF
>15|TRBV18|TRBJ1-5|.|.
TGTGCCAGCTCACCAATCGAAGGGGCAAATCGGCCCCAGCATTTT
CASSPIEGANRPQHF
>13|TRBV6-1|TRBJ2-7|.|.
TGTGCCAGCAGTGAAGCGGGGCCTCCCGAGCAGTACTTC
CASSEAGPPEQYF
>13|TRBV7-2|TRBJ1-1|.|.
TGTGCCAGCAGCTTTAACGGGAACACTGAAGCTTTCTTT
CASSFNGNTEAFF
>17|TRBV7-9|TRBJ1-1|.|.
TGTGCCAGCAGCTCATCAACCCTAGACAGACCGAACACTGAAGCTTTCTTT
CASSSSTLDRPNTEAFF
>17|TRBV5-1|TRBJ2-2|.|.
TGCGCCAGCAGCTTGGGGCAGGGTACTCTGAACACCGGGGAGCTGTTTTTT
CASSLGQGTLNTGELFF
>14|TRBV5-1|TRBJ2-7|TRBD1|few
TGCGCCAGCAGCTTAGACGACAGGGGGCAAGAGCAGTACTTC
CASSLDDRGQEQYF
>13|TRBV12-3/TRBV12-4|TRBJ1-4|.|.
TGTGCCAGCAGTTTAGGGAGCCACGAAAAACTGTTTTTT
CASSLGSHEKLFF
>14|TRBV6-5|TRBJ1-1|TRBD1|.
TGTGCCAGCAGCAGGGACAGGTCGAACACTGAAGCTTTCTTT
CASSRDRSNTEAFF
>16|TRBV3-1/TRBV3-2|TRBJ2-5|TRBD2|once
TGTGCCAGCAGCCCAGGACTAGGGGAGCTCCAAGAGACCCAGTACTTC
CASSPGLGELQETQYF
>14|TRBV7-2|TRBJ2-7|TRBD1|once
TGTGCCAGCACCACGGTAGGACAGGCCTACGAGCAGTACTTC
CASTTVGQAYEQYF
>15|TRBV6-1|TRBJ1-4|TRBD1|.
TGTGCCAGCACCATACCCGGGACAGGATCTGAAAAACTGTTTTTT
CASTIPGTGSEKLFF
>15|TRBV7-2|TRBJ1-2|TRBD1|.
TGTGCCAGCAGCTTGTACAGGGGGGATAACTATGGCTACACCTTC
CASSLYRGDNYGYTF
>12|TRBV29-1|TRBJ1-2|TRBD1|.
TGCAGCGTTCACAGGGGGAACGGTGGCTACACCTTC
CSVHRGNGGYTF